These 3 T cell receptor gamma chains came from one sample sequenced in a study of fetal and pediatric gammadelta thymocytes. TCRdb reanalysed the reads via CATT. The data contain approximately 580 gamma-chain clones, roughly 1.3% of them singletons. The material sequenced was Vgamma9Vdelta2 gamma-delta T cells from the thymus. Noted subset: sorted CD3+gammadeltaTCR+Vgamma9+Vdelta2+ thymocytes. The receptors shown here come from a child who underwent cardiac surgery and was recorded as healthy.

By sample fraction, this clone is large. This chain uses TRGV3 with TRGJ1 or TRGJ2. Germline loops: CDR1 VTNTFY, CDR2 YDVSTARD (reference sequence). The CDR3 covers 10 residues. Trimming cost V 10 bases and J 9 bases; bases outside gene matches: 9. CDR3 amino acids: CATAQPKKLF. The CDR3 nucleotides read TGTGCCACAGCGCAGCCTAAGAAACTCTTT.

Within the sample, this clone is large. This sequence joins TRGV9 and TRGJ1 or TRGJ2. Germline V gene lookup returns CDR1 GITISATS and CDR2 ISYDGTV (reference sequence). The J segment lost 6 bases and the V segment lost 0 bases, leaving 8 bases of the junction unmatched. The CDR3 has 14 residues. The CDR3 DNA is TGTGCCTTGTGGGAGGTGCATCAGGGTTATAAGAAACTCTTT. Its protein product is CALWEVHQGYKKLF.

By frequency in the sample, this clone is medium-sized. The gene calls are TRGV9 and TRGJP. J lost 4 bases, V lost 3 bases, and 3 bases had no gene match. The CDR3 is 16 residues long. Germline values: CDR1 GITISATS, CDR2 ISYDGTV (reference sequence). The CDR3 spells CALWETQELGKKIKVF. CDR3 nucleotides: TGTGCCTTGTGGGAGACTCAAGAGTTGGGCAAAAAAATCAAGGTATTT.